The clone carrying this T cell receptor beta chain turned up a few times. What it binds is unknown. This entry belongs to a study of T-cell memory formation after mild COVID-19. Overall study results and limits: Clones contracting day 15 to 85 were balanced CD4/CD8; later expanders leaned CD4+.

A single record per CDR3 protein comes from TCRdb applying MiXCR to the 5' RACE reads. This table holds approximately 150,000 distinct CDR3 sequences, 15% to 20% found once. After removal of 1 base from V and 5 bases from J, the junction contained 9 bases not matched to a gene. The germline CDR1 and CDR2 sequences are LGHDT and YNNKEL (reference sequence). CDR3 length equals 16 residues. Sequenced sample: PBMCs or a T cell subset sorted from them (not recorded which). The sequence was obtained from an adult woman who had mild COVID-19 (a few samples of this study predate the infection). Cell type and time point are not known. The chain is built from TRBV3-1 and TRBJ2-5, with 8 positions matching TRBD2. This chain's CDR3 is CASSQGLAGGRETQYF. CDR3 in DNA: TGTGCCAGCAGCCAAGGCTTGGCGGGGGGCCGGGAGACCCAGTACTTC.